Below, 5 T cell receptor beta chains from the same sample are listed, as sequenced in a study of cytomegalovirus exposure and HLA in healthy donors. TCRdb's copy holds only in-frame clones and misses some; the assay was immunoSEQ multiplex PCR. This sample has over 100,000 clones; almost 90% occur once, and the top ten carry approximately 2%. Sequenced material: PBMCs. The receptors shown here come from a woman between 18 and 29 years old in good health and CMV-seronegative.

The V gene is TRBV9, the J gene TRBJ1-1; D is uncertain. The CDR3 loop spans 14 amino acids. The germline V gene has CDR1 SGDLS and CDR2 YYNGEE. V gave up 0 bases and J gave up 1 base, with 7 bases separating them. CDR3 DNA: TGTGCCAGCAGCGTAGGGGCAGCGAACACTGAAGCTTTCTTT. Translated, it gives CASSVGAANTEAFF. Variable domain in full (rest from reference TRBV9 and TRBJ1-1): DSGVTQTPKHLITATGQRVTLRCSPRSGDLSVYWYQQSLDQGLQFLIQYYNGEERAKGNILERFSAQQFPDLHSELNLSSLELGDSALYFCASSVGAANTEAFFGQGTRLTVV.

The V gene is TRBV30, the J gene TRBJ1-2; D is undetermined. CDR3 length: 15 residues. With 1 base removed from V and 6 bases from J, the gap between germline ends came to 18 bases. CDR1 and CDR2 (germline): GTSNPN, SVGIG (reference sequence). The CDR3 nucleotides read TGTGCCTGGAGTGGGTCGTCATTAATCCGGGATGGCTACACCTTC. This encodes CAWSGSSLIRDGYTF.

This clone was counted once. The chain couples TRBV20-1 to TRBJ2-1, with 8 bases that match TRBD2. CDR1 is DFQATT and CDR2 is SNEGSKA in the germline V gene (reference sequence). The CDR3 runs 11 residues. The V segment lost 8 bases and the J segment 9 bases; nucleotides outside the gene matches: 6. The CDR3 reads CSPSGSGEQFF. The CDR3 nucleotides read TGCAGTCCGAGCGGGAGTGGTGAGCAGTTCTTC.

This sequence joins TRBV5-1 and TRBJ2-7; 7 positions agree with TRBD2. The germline V gene encodes CDR1 SGHRS and CDR2 YFSETQ. Unmatched junction bases numbered 12, after V lost 0 bases and J lost 6 bases. The CDR3 totals 16 residues. The CDR3 loop reads CASSLDWAGRETEQYF. The CDR3 coding sequence is TGCGCCAGCAGCTTGGATTGGGCAGGGAGGGAGACCGAGCAGTACTTC.

The DNA of the CDR3 is TGTGCCAGCAGCATAACTAGCGGGAGCACAGATACGCAGTATTTT. Amino acids: CASSITSGSTDTQYF. The chain has TRBV7-6 and TRBJ2-3; the match to TRBD2 covers 9 bases. V shed 5 bases, J shed 0 bases, and the junction held 3 bases outside the gene matches. Per germline, CDR1 SGHVS and CDR2 FNYEAQ. This CDR3 region has 15 residues. The variable domain in full, with the rest retrieved from reference TRBV7-6 and TRBJ2-3, is GAGVSQSPRYKVTKRGQDVALRCDPISGHVSLYWYRQALGQGPEFLTYFNYEAQQDKSGLPNDRFSAERPEGSISTLTIQRTEQRDSAMYRCASSITSGSTDTQYFGPGTRLTVL.